A selection of T cell receptor beta chains follows, all from one sample in a study of CD8+ T cells in alopecia areata. Method: immunoSEQ multiplex PCR; TCRdb's copy keeps in-frame clones and lacks some. The sample consists of 110,000 or so clones, roughly three fifths of them appearing once. The sample was CD4+ T cells sorted from blood, taken at week 24, from a patient treated with tofacitinib. Receptors were obtained from a human donor with alopecia areata. CDR3s include the opening cysteine and the closing phenylalanine or tryptophan. The D gene is left open where the match is weak. Clone size is given for some rows only: seen once, a few or many times, or a class if the clone is expanded.

j_call cdr3_length v_call clone_size d_call cdr3_nt cdr3_aa
TRBJ2-7 12 TRBV2 NA NA TGTGCCAGCAGCCCACCAAACAACGAGCAGTACTTC CASSPPNNEQYF
TRBJ1-4 14 TRBV30 NA NA TGTGCCTGGAGTGTGGAAAGTTACGACGAAAAACTGTTTTTT CAWSVESYDEKLFF
TRBJ2-1 14 TRBV7-8 NA NA TGTGCCAGCAGCCTTCCGAGGATCGGGGGTGAGCAGTTCTTC CASSLPRIGGEQFF
TRBJ2-3 15 TRBV9 NA NA TGTGCCAGCACCCTCTCCCCCCTGGGGACAGATACGCAGTATTTT CASTLSPLGTDTQYF
TRBJ1-6 16 TRBV9 NA NA TGTGCCAGCAGCGTAGGGGGGTCAGGGGCCATATCACCCCTCCACTTT CASSVGGSGAISPLHF
TRBJ2-5 13 TRBV15 NA NA TGTGCCACCAGCAGAGATTGGGGGGAGACCCAGTACTTC CATSRDWGETQYF
TRBJ2-5 13 TRBV6-1 medium-sized NA TGTGCCAGCAGTTTCAGGAGAGAAGAGACCCAGTACTTC CASSFRREETQYF
TRBJ2-5 14 TRBV18 NA TRBD1 TGTGCCAGCTCACCCGGGACAGCCCAAGAGACCCAGTACTTC CASSPGTAQETQYF
TRBJ2-1 12 TRBV4-3 NA NA TGCGCCAGCAGCCAAGAGGGAGATGAGCAGTTCTTC CASSQEGDEQFF
TRBJ1-2 11 TRBV6-5 NA NA TGTGCCAGCAGGCAGGTCGGGGCGACCAGCTTC CASRQVGATSF
TRBJ2-1 12 TRBV7-2 many NA TGTGCCAGCAGCTTAGGGGCCGTTGGGCAGTTCTTC CASSLGAVGQFF
TRBJ2-1 15 TRBV14 few NA TGTGCCAGCAGCCCTCGGGGTTCCCTCTACAATGAGCAGTTCTTC CASSPRGSLYNEQFF
TRBJ2-3 14 TRBV2 NA TRBD2 TGTGCCAGCAGTAAGGCTCGGGGGGCAGATACGCAGTATTTT CASSKARGADTQYF
TRBJ1-1 14 TRBV5-1 NA TRBD1 TGCGCCAGCAGCTCCCTCCACGGGGGACAGGGTTCTTTCTTT CASSSLHGGQGSFF
TRBJ1-5 12 TRBV2 once NA TGTGCCGGGAGCTGGGTGGGGGGGCCCCAGCATTTT CAGSWVGGPQHF
TRBJ1-1 12 TRBV2 once NA TGTGCCAGCCGCTGGATGAACACTGAAGCTTTCTTT CASRWMNTEAFF
TRBJ1-2 12 TRBV5-4 NA TRBD1 TGTGCCAGCAGCCAGCAGGGGGAAGGCTACACCTTC CASSQQGEGYTF
TRBJ1-6 15 TRBV5-1 few TRBD1 TGCGCCAGCAGTGTCCGGGACAGGAATAATTCACCCCTCCACTTT CASSVRDRNNSPLHF
TRBJ1-2 17 TRBV7-2 NA TRBD1 TGTGCCAGCAGCCCCGGTGGTTCGGCACAGGGGGCAGATGGCTACACCTTC CASSPGGSAQGADGYTF
TRBJ1-6 14 TRBV30 NA NA TGTGCCTGGACCCTAGGGGGTCATAATTCACCCCTCCACTTT CAWTLGGHNSPLHF
TRBJ1-1 13 TRBV29-1 NA NA TGCAGCGTTGAAACAGACCAGAACACTGAAGCTTTCTTT CSVETDQNTEAFF
TRBJ1-1 13 TRBV29-1 NA NA TGCAGCGTTGGGGGGGTGGCGAACACTGAAGCTTTCTTT CSVGGVANTEAFF
TRBJ1-1 16 TRBV19 NA NA TGTGCCAGTAGTATATTCCCCCGGGGGATGAACACTGAAGCTTTCTTT CASSIFPRGMNTEAFF
TRBJ1-6 13 TRBV2 NA NA TGTGCCAGCACTTCGGACATGCCCTCACCCCTCCACTTT CASTSDMPSPLHF
TRBJ2-7 14 TRBV6-6 NA NA TGTGCCAGCAGTTACTCGAGGGGGTCCTACGAGCAGTACTTC CASSYSRGSYEQYF
TRBJ2-1 14 TRBV7-2 few NA TGTGCCAGCAGCTTGAAGGCCAGCTACAATGAGCAGTTCTTC CASSLKASYNEQFF
TRBJ2-1 15 TRBV30 NA NA TGTGCCTGGAGTGTACGGGGGAGCTCCTACAATGAGCAGTTCTTC CAWSVRGSSYNEQFF
TRBJ2-1 12 TRBV18 few NA TGTGCCAGCTCACCACGGGGACCTGAGCAGTTCTTC CASSPRGPEQFF
TRBJ2-7 14 TRBV4-3 few NA TGCGCCAGCAGCCAAGTAACAGGGACCTACGAGCAGTACTTC CASSQVTGTYEQYF
TRBJ2-5 13 TRBV7-2 NA NA TGTGCCAGCAGCCGAGACCCCGCGGAGACCCAGTACTTC CASSRDPAETQYF
TRBJ1-6 15 TRBV6-6 NA NA TGTGCCAGCAGTTACACTCAGGGGCCTAATTCACCCCTCCACTTT CASSYTQGPNSPLHF